This paragraph reports one T cell receptor (beta chain). The source of the sample is a study of shared clonotypes between healthy human individuals. About the study: The study used three CD4 naive, three CD4 memory, two CD8 naive and one CD8 memory plate per donor.

Produced via immunoSEQ multiplex PCR; TCRdb's table is partial and in-frame only. The sample lists roughly 2,000,000 clones, approximately 95% occurring once. Positively selected for CCR7, the CD45RO-negative cells used as naive CD8 cells excluded terminally differentiated effector memory CD45RA+ cells. This TCR came from a man aged 18 to 30 in good health. The material sequenced was naive CD8+ T cells sorted from blood.

The CDR3 region is CASSPFSLAGAGELFF. In DNA form, the CDR3 reads TGCGCCAGCAGCCCCTTTTCACTAGCGGGAGCCGGGGAGCTGTTTTTT. The chain has TRBV4-3 and TRBJ2-2; 11 nucleotides align to TRBD2. Germline loops: CDR1 LGHNA, CDR2 YSLEER. The CDR3 extends over 16 amino acids. Trimming cost V 4 bases and J 6 bases; bases outside gene matches: 7.